This entry is about one T cell receptor (beta chain). This clone was counted only a few times. The target of this receptor is not known. Per-base qualities were not stored, and no clone one base away is much larger. The cohort consisted of 670 or so healthy bone marrow donors. Cohort members were all nominally healthy when sampled, although unrecorded immune exposures were likely present. The donor tested CMV seropositive, placing the donor among the 289 seropositive members of the cohort. Each donor provided a peripheral blood sample, and peripheral blood mononuclear cells were used for TCR beta sequencing. Genomic DNA extraction from the blood cell samples was performed with the Qiagen DNeasy Blood Extraction Kit. These data belong to a study of cytomegalovirus exposure and HLA in healthy donors (dated by TCRdb to 2015 to 2018). General notes on the study: An earlier analysis of 587 of the donors reported roughly 300 Gb of sequence data and some 120 million unique TCR beta sequences from 150 million to 200 million T cells. In the later analysis, no new phenotypic data were used to find candidate immune exposures; instead, reliance was placed on TCR beta sequences and their occurrence across donors. A later genetic analysis took genome-wide SNP genotypes for about 55% of the roughly 700 donors and used that subset as a discovery cohort. The study aimed to test whether cataloging public T cell receptors could reveal signatures of past pathogen exposure. To study patterns of TCR occurrence, a later analysis re-analyzed previously published TCR beta repertoires from around 670 donors and added high-resolution HLA genotyping. The number of donors typed differed by locus, with about 629-640 for A, B, C, DRB1 and DQB1, around 500 for DQA1, 600 to 610 for DPA1, and some 470 for DPB1. HLA typing included class I and class II loci at four-digit resolution. Besides the first cohort of roughly 700 subjects, a separate validation cohort made up of 120 or so different subjects was used. The study used immunosequencing to profile the T cell repertoires of 666 subjects and linked those repertoires to cytomegalovirus serostatus. Roughly five DR-DQ haplotypes were handled as single units for association and clustering because linkage in the cohort was strong. Across around 400 genotyped donors of the cohort, an average of roughly 250,000 unique TCR beta nucleotide sequences per donor were sequenced, and about a sixth of those sequences were non-productive. An early release that covered 500 to 800 HLA-typed donors contained around 300 gigabases of sequencing data and about 84 million unique TCR sequences. All discovery cohort repertoires had been generated using a single sequencing platform. An earlier analysis of approximately 640 of the donors applied high-throughput TCR beta sequencing to assess whether each TCR beta V gene segment acted as functional or pseudogenic. To predict cytomegalovirus infection status, the study combined high-throughput TCR immunosequencing, statistical association of individual TCRs with disease status, and machine learning. Of the roughly 400 genotyped donors, over 70% fell in the genetic ancestry cluster associated with self-reported Caucasian donors. Donor age, sex, ethnicity and CMV serostatus were compiled alongside the repertoire data.

Taken from the germline V gene, the CDR1 and CDR2 loops are MDHEN and SYDVKM. Measured from the cysteine to the phenylalanine, the CDR3 is 14 residues long. The kept DNA is CDR3 alone, 42 bases in frame from the first base. V was cut back by 6 bases and J by 3 bases, leaving a gap of 12 bases between them. The library relied on the immunoSEQ multiplex PCR assay. For the multiplex PCR, a mixture combining 60 forward primers for TCR Vbeta segments and 13 reverse primers for TCR Jbeta segments was used. Amplification of the CDR3 region of rearranged TCR beta genes was performed with a multiplex PCR assay on genomic DNA. On the Illumina HiSeq System, the amplified TCR beta libraries were sequenced as 87-base-pair reads. The source study handled its data this way. Across the 640 or so repertoires, a later analysis counted approximately 83 million unique TCR beta chains, about 10 million of which were shared by at least two donors. Raw reads were error-corrected and collapsed into unique sequences with a nearest-neighbor algorithm that merged closely related sequences to remove PCR and sequencing errors. Alignment of CDR3 sequences to IMGT reference sequences was used to assign V, D and J gene segments. For a sequence to be retained, a match of at least six nucleotides to both a V gene segment and a J gene segment was required. Rearrangements were classified as productive when the CDR3 lacked stop codons and remained in frame with V and J, and all other rearrangements were classified as non-productive. CDR3 was defined according to IMGT convention as the region running from the second conserved V-encoded cysteine to the conserved J-encoded phenylalanine. The earlier analysis of about 570 of the donors excluded any sequence lacking an unambiguous match to a single V gene segment. An earlier analysis of just under 600 of the donors called V segments functional above 56.7% productive rearrangements and segregating when the between-donor standard deviation exceeded 5%. A statistical classification framework was developed to diagnose cytomegalovirus status using the catalog of TCR beta chain sequences. V and J gene assignment, in a later analysis, came from comparing TCR nucleotide sequences with IMGT/GENE-DB human TR gene sequences. A later analysis assigned CDR3 sequences and most-parsimonious VDJ recombination scenarios with the TCRdist pipeline. In a later analysis, each TCR beta chain was defined by its CDR3 amino acid sequence together with its V-gene family, and reads lacking a unique V-gene family were excluded. A later analysis removed 592 highly shared, low-generation-probability nucleotide sequences to deal with suspected cross-contamination and a sequencing artifact. For each public chain, a later analysis derived a clonal expansion index from normalized ranks of inferred template counts within each repertoire. In a later analysis, generation probabilities were computed using a VDJ recombination model fitted to out-of-frame rearrangements, and the results were checked against IGoR. Hypergeometric tests were used in a later analysis to score TCR-TCR, TCR-HLA and TCR-CMV co-occurrence, with a repertoire-size bias correction applied to the TCR pairs. To estimate false discovery rates, a later analysis permuted the HLA or CMV assignments 20 times. In a later analysis, co-occurring TCRs were grouped with DBSCAN, and TCRdist sequence similarity was added when clustering was performed within HLA-allele-positive subsets. Repertoires with fewer than 30,000 or more than 120,000 public chains were left out of co-occurrence clustering, as were roughly five repertoires with anomalous nucleotide sharing. This is the immuneACCESS table as TCRdb keeps it, with only in-frame sequences that have V and J called. A part of the clones is gone; compared with another copy, unresolved V genes explain less than half, and the rest is unexplained. Clone size and V and J calls were adopted from that table, with D and trimming inferred from the DNA. In all, the sample holds about 200,000 clones, and more than 70% of those were seen once. The ten largest make up about 1.7% of the sample.

Broad study findings and their caveats: The study gave a list of some 150 TCR beta chains associated with cytomegalovirus. The sequencing pipeline was judged likely to have produced a cluster of highly shared sequence variants as a technical artifact. In a later analysis, TCR association rates were found to vary across HLA loci, with the most associated TCRs seen for DRB1 alleles and the fewest for HLA-C alleles. A later analysis associated 16,951 TCR beta sequences with specific HLA alleles at a false discovery rate of 0.05. Correlated functional status among segregating V segments might be attributable to linkage disequilibrium, but an unknown experimental factor could not be ruled out. This cohort had only TCR beta chains sequenced, and the lack of alpha or paired-chain data limited which features could be detected. Three of the identified cytomegalovirus-associated TCR beta chains were confirmed in vitro to be specific for cytomegalovirus antigens. Several of the top co-occurrence clusters appeared to be linked to parvovirus B19, influenza, CMV and Epstein-Barr virus, according to a later analysis. The authors suggested that the approach could potentially be extended to other disease states and immunological phenotypes. A later genetic analysis associated a missense DCLRE1C variant with V-gene and J-gene trimming of TCR beta chains, and an independent cohort replicated the association. Presence/absence analyses assumed roughly uniform sequencing depth across donors, an assumption that may not hold. A further reported finding was that TCR beta sequences accurately predicted the HLA-A and HLA-B alleles for most subjects in the first cohort. Some IMGT-functional V segments, including TRBV6-2 and TRBV6-3, could not be distinguished by the 87-base-pair reads and were therefore excluded. Broadly in line with IMGT annotations, most TCR beta V segments showed up in productive rearrangements about 90% or about 30% of the time in an earlier analysis of several hundred of the donors. A later analysis found that most CMV-associated TCR beta chains appeared HLA-restricted, with HLA associations seemingly driven largely by CMV exposure. Assigning TCR associations to individual alleles was difficult when HLA alleles, especially DR and DQ, strongly co-occurred. Most TCR sequences were observed very rarely across donors, whereas some public TCRs were present in many individuals. Because counts were too low, roughly 18 rarely observed V segments, including chromosome 9 orphons, were left out of the earlier analysis of 587 of the donors. A later genetic analysis reported fewer N-insertions in productive TCRs among donors in an Asian-associated ancestry cluster than the roughly 700-donor mean. In a later analysis, HLA-associated TCR beta chains were found to be more clonally expanded and to have lower generation probabilities than equally common non-associated chains. CMV serostatus was the only immune exposure information available for the cohort. Because some donors lacked HLA typing at each locus, the association tests relied only on the typed subset. Cytomegalovirus status was reported to be diagnosed by the classifier with high specificity and sensitivity in both the original and validation cohorts.

This TCR derives from a man between 40 and 49 years old in good health and CMV-seropositive. The chain is encoded by TRBV28 joined to TRBJ1-5; perhaps TRBD1 is the D gene, with 6 bases matching. Sequenced input: PBMCs. This receptor has the CDR3 CASRADRSNQPQHF. The DNA is as follows: TGTGCCAGCAGAGCCGACAGGTCCAATCAGCCCCAGCATTTT. The full variable domain, with segments outside the CDR3 supplied by the reference TRBV28 and TRBJ1-5 proteins, appears as DVKVTQSSRYLVKRTGEKVFLECVQDMDHENMFWYRQDPGLGLRLIYFSYDVKMKEKGDIPEGYSVSREKKERFSLILESASTNQTSMYLCASRADRSNQPQHFGDGTRLSIL.